The 12 T cell receptor beta chains in this list originate from one sample, sequenced in a study of T cells after posttransplantation cyclophosphamide. Profiling relied on immunoSEQ multiplex PCR, and the TCRdb table lists in-frame clones only, not all of them. The sample is made up of almost 35,000 clones, none counted only once. Sequencing was carried out using PBMCs. These receptors were taken from a woman aged 50 to 60 in good health and a related stem cell transplant donor.

There are many counts of this clone. The chain has TRBV19 and TRBJ2-3; 8 bases agree with TRBD1. The ends lost 4 bases at V and 4 bases at J; junction bases unmatched: 4. The CDR3 extends over 14 amino acids. The germline V gene encodes CDR1 LNHDA and CDR2 SQIVND (reference sequence). Written as DNA, the CDR3 is TGTGCCAGTAGTACCCAGGGGGCCCCAGATACGCAGTATTTT. Amino acid sequence: CASSTQGAPDTQYF.

The table lists this clone with many counts. CDR3: CASSRGQTNTEAFF. CDR3 DNA sequence: TGTGCCAGCAGCCGAGGACAGACGAACACTGAAGCTTTCTTT. The chain has TRBV7-9 and TRBJ1-1; D possibly corresponds to TRBD1 (6 bases). This CDR3 is 14 amino acids long. Germline CDR1 reads SEHNR; CDR2 reads FQNEAQ (reference sequence). With 5 bases removed from V and 1 base from J, the gap between germline ends came to 11 bases.

This clone was detected a few times. The chain couples TRBV5-5 to TRBJ2-7; D gene uncertain. From germline, CDR1 is SGHKS and CDR2 YYEKEE (reference sequence). V was shortened by 3 bases and J by 3 bases, with 7 bases between the two germline ends. This CDR3 has 12 residues. The CDR3 DNA reads as TGTGCCAGCAGCTCCACTAACTACGAGCAGTACTTC. It specifies CASSSTNYEQYF.

There are many counts of this clone. This chain connects TRBV19 to TRBJ1-1, with D possibly matching TRBD1 (5 bases). CDR1 LNHDA and CDR2 SQIVND come from the germline V gene (reference sequence). V was shortened by 3 bases and J by 0 bases, with 11 bases between the two germline ends. This CDR3 is built from 15 residues. DNA of the CDR3: TGTGCCAGTAGTATCTCAGGGTTTTTGAACACTGAAGCTTTCTTT. Translated, it gives CASSISGFLNTEAFF.

This clone was seen ten or more times. V and J are TRBV12-3 or TRBV12-4 and TRBJ2-7; 7 nucleotides match TRBD1. The CDR3 is 15 amino acids. With V trimmed by 1 base and J by 0 bases, 3 bases remained unmatched. The DNA of the CDR3 is TGTGCCAGCAGTTTAGGCCAGGGGGTCTCCTACGAGCAGTACTTC. It is translated as CASSLGQGVSYEQYF.

The rearrangement joins TRBV27 to TRBJ2-1, with 16 bases aligning to TRBD2. The junction had 6 bases not matched to a gene; V was cut back by 5 bases and J by 5 bases. The germline gives CDR1 MNHEY, CDR2 SMNVEV (reference sequence). There are 17 residues in the CDR3. CDR3 in amino acids: CASSGGLAGGPNNEQFF. CDR3 in DNA: TGTGCCAGCAGTGGGGGACTAGCGGGAGGGCCCAACAATGAGCAGTTCTTC.

This clone has a handful of counts. The rearrangement joins TRBV12-3 or TRBV12-4 to TRBJ2-3, with 8 bases aligning to TRBD1. Germline trimming cut 4 bases from V and 5 bases from J; bases unmatched to any gene: 11. The CDR3 spans 16 residues. CDR3 protein: CASSSDRGEGGDTQYF. DNA of the CDR3: TGTGCCAGCAGTTCCGACAGGGGAGAGGGTGGAGATACGCAGTATTTT.

This clone was detected a few times. The chain carries TRBV5-8 and TRBJ2-7; 12 bases match TRBD1. With V trimmed by 0 bases and J by 9 bases, 10 bases remained unmatched. The CDR3 sequence is 16 residues long. The germline CDR1 and CDR2 sequences are SGHTS and YDEGEE. In DNA form, the CDR3 reads TGTGCCAGCAGCTTGGAACTTACGGGACAGGGGGCTCGGCAGTACTTC. Translation: CASSLELTGQGARQYF.

This clone was detected a few times. The genes are TRBV12-3 or TRBV12-4 and TRBJ2-1; D is possibly TRBD2 (6 bases). Between the trimmed V and J ends, which lost 4 bases and 9 bases, there was a span of 28 bases. The CDR3 loop spans 18 amino acids. CDR3 bases: TGTGCCAGCAGTTCTTTGGCGACTAGTAGTTTTTCGGGCAGTGAGCAGTTCTTC. This translates into CASSSLATSSFSGSEQFF.

This clone was counted many times. This chain uses TRBV6-2 or TRBV6-3 with TRBJ1-1; the match to TRBD1 covers 7 bases. Germline V gene sequence: CDR1 MNHEY, CDR2 SVGEGT. Germline trimming cut 6 bases from V and 7 bases from J; bases unmatched to any gene: 8. This CDR3 is 13 amino acids long. CDR3 in amino acids: CASSTGTVGEAFF. The CDR3 DNA reads TGTGCCAGCAGCACCGGGACAGTAGGTGAAGCTTTCTTT.

This clone was picked up many times. This sequence joins TRBV4-2 and TRBJ2-3, with D maybe TRBD2 (6 bases). This CDR3 comprises 16 residues. Between the trimmed V and J ends, which lost 3 bases and 0 bases, there was a span of 13 bases. Germline CDR1 reads LGHNA; CDR2 reads YNFKEQ. The CDR3 coding sequence is TGTGCCAGCAGCCATCCTCCTACTAGCAGCACAGATACGCAGTATTTT. Translating gives CASSHPPTSSTDTQYF.

Many counts were recorded for this clone. The CDR3 region has the DNA TGCGCCAGCAGCCAGAAGTTAGCGGGATATGAGCAGTTCTTC. Its protein product is CASSQKLAGYEQFF. This chain links TRBV4-3 with TRBJ2-1; 8 bases align to TRBD2. This CDR3 region has 14 residues. The ends lost 3 bases at V and 8 bases at J; junction bases unmatched: 6. From germline, CDR1 is LGHNA and CDR2 YSLEER.